These 24 T cell receptor beta chains originate from one sample sequenced in a study of T cells expressing NK-cell markers. Reprocessing the 5' RACE reads, TCRdb reports a single entry for every CDR3 protein and omits DNA. The sample data list 500,000 to 700,000 distinct CDR3 sequences. The sequenced sample was blood T cells: a sorted CD56 or NKG2C T cell subset, CD4+ or CD8+ T cells, or bulk PBMC T cells (not recorded which). The receptors come from a man in his late teens or twenties in good health.

The chain employs TRBV14 and TRBJ2-3; TCRdb indicates TRBD2, and absent DNA this call remains unverified. The CDR3 consists of 15 residues. Germline CDR1 reads SGHDN; CDR2 reads FVKESK. The CDR3 loop reads CASSQLTSTTDTQYF.

V is TRBV9 and J is TRBJ2-2. Germline V gene data show CDR1 as SGDLS and CDR2 as YYNGEE. This CDR3 spans 14 amino acids. CDR3 residues: CASSSRINTGELFF.

The rearrangement links TRBV12-3 or TRBV12-4 to TRBJ2-1; TCRdb lists TRBD1, though no DNA is available to test this call. The length of the CDR3 is 15 residues. The CDR3 loop is CASRATGFGNNEQFF.

J is TRBJ2-2 and V is TRBV9; there is no DNA to check the TCRdb D call of TRBD2. There are 16 residues in the CDR3. Germline V CDR1 and CDR2: SGDLS, YYNGEE. The CDR3 loop is CASSHSGMSNTGELFF.

V usage is TRBV24-1 and J usage is TRBJ2-1; TCRdb reports TRBD2, a call that lacks DNA to check it against. The CDR3 covers 12 residues. From germline, CDR1 is KGHDR and CDR2 SFDVKD. The CDR3 protein is CATSLAANEQFF.

The gene calls are TRBV7-8 and TRBJ2-7; TCRdb designates TRBD2, a call that cannot be tested without DNA. Germline CDR1 reads SGHVS; CDR2 reads FQNEAQ. The CDR3 spans 15 residues. CDR3 sequence: CASSLEPSGAYEQYF.

The V gene is TRBV12-3 or TRBV12-4, the J gene TRBJ2-3; TCRdb designates TRBD1, a call that cannot be tested without DNA. The CDR3 extends over 14 amino acids. The CDR3 region is CASSLRGGRDTQYF.

The V and J genes are TRBV20-1 and TRBJ1-1; TCRdb selects TRBD1, and the lack of DNA leaves this call unchecked. This CDR3 is built from 14 residues. Germline values: CDR1 DFQATT, CDR2 SNEGSKA (reference sequence). The CDR3 reads CSAIPRDRNTEAFF.

The rearrangement uses TRBV20-1 and TRBJ1-5; TCRdb gives TRBD1 as the D gene, but with no DNA this cannot be confirmed. The CDR3 length is 16 residues. Germline V gene data show CDR1 as DFQATT and CDR2 as SNEGSKA (reference sequence). The CDR3 loop reads CSARVRTGASNQPQHF.

The V call is TRBV5-1, the J call TRBJ2-5; TCRdb's D gene call, TRBD1, goes unchecked for lack of DNA. Germline V gene data show CDR1 as SGHRS and CDR2 as YFSETQ. The CDR3 has 15 residues. CDR3 region: CASSASGINLETQYF.

The chain combines TRBV5-1 with TRBJ2-1. Germline CDR1 is SGHRS and CDR2 is YFSETQ. CDR3 length: 14 amino acids. CDR3 region: CASSVDTVTNEQFF.

This chain uses TRBV20-1 with TRBJ2-3; the TCRdb D gene call, TRBD1, has no DNA to confirm it. From germline, CDR1 is DFQATT and CDR2 SNEGSKA (reference sequence). The CDR3 has 16 residues. CDR3 residues: CSARDPGQGATDTQYF.

The chain couples TRBV5-1 to TRBJ2-3; TCRdb selects TRBD1, and the lack of DNA leaves this call unchecked. The V gene's germline CDR1 is SGHRS and CDR2 YFSETQ. The CDR3 extends over 17 amino acids. Here the CDR3 reads CASSLVGFMGHTDTQYF.

The V gene is TRBV12-3 or TRBV12-4, the J gene TRBJ2-6; TCRdb picks TRBD2, but there is no DNA to check that call. This CDR3 region has 14 residues. CDR3 in amino acids: CASGTASGANVLTF.

This chain joins TRBV29-1 and TRBJ2-7; TCRdb outputs TRBD2, but without DNA this stays unchecked. The germline CDR1 and CDR2 sequences are SQVTM and ANQGSEA. CDR3 size: 14 residues. The CDR3 here is CSVEASGRSGEQYF.

The chain joins TRBV4-1 to TRBJ2-1; TCRdb's assignment of TRBD2 cannot be checked, as there is no DNA. Germline V gives CDR1 MGHRA, CDR2 YSYEKL. CDR3 size: 15 residues. CDR3 sequence reads: CASSQGLADSNEQFF.

This chain uses TRBV28 with TRBJ1-1; TCRdb's D call of TRBD1 is untestable without DNA. CDR1 and CDR2 (germline): MDHEN, SYDVKM. CDR3 size: 13 residues. Here the CDR3 reads CASTSPGIGEAFF.

The genes are TRBV18 and TRBJ2-1; absent DNA, TCRdb's TRBD1 call cannot be checked. The CDR3 length is 15 residues. From germline, CDR1 is KGHSH and CDR2 LQKENI. CDR3 residues: CASSPVVGAINEQFF.

The genes are TRBV6-5 and TRBJ2-1; TCRdb's D call, TRBD2, is unchecked because there is no DNA. The CDR3 totals 16 residues. Germline CDR1 reads MNHEY; CDR2 reads SVGAGI. CDR3 loop: CASSFGTRKLSNEQFF.

This CDR3 reads CATSDSLGGKLNYGYTF. The chain combines TRBV24-1 with TRBJ1-2. The CDR3 contains 17 residues. Germline assignment: CDR1 KGHDR and CDR2 SFDVKD.

This chain uses TRBV30 with TRBJ2-1; TCRdb indicates TRBD2, and absent DNA this call remains unverified. CDR1 and CDR2 from the germline V gene are GTSNPN and SVGIG (reference sequence). The CDR3 is 16 residues long. CDR3 region: CAWGLAGGPSYNEQFF.

The chain is built from TRBV6-2 or TRBV6-3 and TRBJ2-1; TCRdb lists TRBD2, though no DNA is available to test this call. This CDR3 is 15 amino acids long. Looked up from germline, CDR1 is MNHEY and CDR2 is SVGEGT. The CDR3 here is CASSYSNPAYNEQFF.

The chain recombines TRBV6-5 with TRBJ1-4; the D call of TRBD1 rests on TCRdb alone, since no DNA is present to check it. The CDR3 runs to 14 residues. Germline V gene sequence: CDR1 MNHEY, CDR2 SVGAGI. The CDR3 region is CASSQTAAREKLFF.

The chain recombines TRBV12-3 or TRBV12-4 with TRBJ2-5; absent DNA, TCRdb's TRBD1 call cannot be checked. This CDR3 region has 14 residues. Here the CDR3 reads CASSLRGIQETQYF.